What follows are 29 T cell receptor beta chains derived from one specimen sequenced in a study of blood T cell repertoires in COVID-19. Sequencing was performed with immunoSEQ multiplex PCR; in TCRdb, only in-frame clones are kept and a portion is missing. There are 310,000 or so clones in the sample; roughly nine tenths occur only once, and roughly 2.2% lies in the top ten. The sample comprised peripheral blood. These receptors all come from a woman in her fifties or sixties who had recovered from COVID-19.

The chain recombines TRBV18 with TRBJ2-1; D unclear. V was trimmed by 1 base and J by 4 bases, leaving 8 bases between them. The CDR3 is 14 amino acids. CDR1 and CDR2 (germline): KGHSH, LQKENI. The CDR3, as DNA: TGTGCCAGCTCACCACTCTTAGTTTACAATGAGCAGTTCTTC. Its protein is CASSPLLVYNEQFF.

The chain is built from TRBV4-3 and TRBJ2-5, with 9 nucleotides matching TRBD1. V dropped 3 bases and J dropped 1; count of bases not matched to a gene: 3. CDR1 and CDR2 from the germline V gene are LGHNA and YSLEER. The CDR3 runs 15 residues. The CDR3: CASSQATGGQETQYF. The CDR3 DNA reads TGCGCCAGCAGCCAGGCGACAGGGGGCCAAGAGACCCAGTACTTC.

The chain combines TRBV27 with TRBJ2-7, with D perhaps TRBD1 (6 bases). Germline lookup yields CDR1 MNHEY and CDR2 SMNVEV (reference sequence). This CDR3 has 12 residues. V lost 8 bases and J lost 6, with 14 bases in between. CDR3 sequence reads: CASGYRVSEQYF. Here the CDR3 DNA reads TGTGCCAGCGGCTACAGGGTGTCCGAGCAGTACTTC.

This clone has only a few counts. The chain couples TRBV7-6 to TRBJ2-2, with 14 nucleotides matching TRBD2. The length of the CDR3 is 19 residues. From germline, CDR1 is SGHVS and CDR2 FNYEAQ. V dropped 4 bases and J dropped 4; count of bases not matched to a gene: 11. CDR3 nucleotide sequence: TGTGCCAGCAGCTCCTTGAGACTAGCGGGGGGGCCGGGCACCGGGGAGCTGTTTTTT. Translation: CASSSLRLAGGPGTGELFF.

The chain combines TRBV14 with TRBJ1-2; possibly TRBD1 for D (5 bases). The CDR3 is made up of 13 amino acids. V was pared by 3 bases and J by 1 base, with 6 bases between. From germline, CDR1 is SGHDN and CDR2 FVKESK. This chain's CDR3 is CASSHRVNYGYTF. The CDR3 coding sequence is TGTGCCAGCAGCCACAGGGTTAACTATGGCTACACCTTC.

The chain joins TRBV30 to TRBJ1-1; D unresolved. The V and J ends lost 4 bases and 0 bases respectively, with 9 bases between them. This CDR3 spans 13 amino acids. Per germline, CDR1 GTSNPN and CDR2 SVGIG (reference sequence). In nucleotides, the CDR3 is TGTGCCTGGAAAGCGCTGGTGAACACTGAAGCTTTCTTT. Translated: CAWKALVNTEAFF.

The chain is built from TRBV16 and TRBJ2-5, with 9 bases fitting TRBD2. CDR3 length equals 14 residues. Germline CDR1 KGHSY, CDR2 FQNENV. V lost 3 bases, J lost 4 bases, and 3 bases stayed unmatched. The CDR3 here is CASSHSGRGETQYF. DNA for the CDR3: TGTGCCAGCAGCCATAGCGGGAGAGGAGAGACCCAGTACTTC.

This clone was seen a single time. V and J are TRBV18 and TRBJ2-7; a weak D match, TRBD1 (5 bases). Trimming cost V 3 bases and J 2 bases, with 23 bases left between them. Germline V CDR1 and CDR2: KGHSH, LQKENI. This CDR3 is built from 18 residues. The CDR3 reads CASSPAAGSITPTYEQYF. CDR3 DNA sequence: TGTGCCAGCTCACCTGCGGCAGGGTCTATAACTCCCACCTACGAGCAGTACTTC. The complete variable domain, with remaining parts taken from reference TRBV18 and TRBJ2-7, reads NAGVMQNPRHLVRRRGQEARLRCSPMKGHSHVYWYRQLPEEGLKFMVYLQKENIIDESGMPKERFSAEFPKEGPSILRIQQVVRGDSAAYFCASSPAAGSITPTYEQYFGPGTRLTVT.

V is TRBV6-5 and J is TRBJ2-7; D possibly corresponds to TRBD2 (6 bases). Trimming stripped 5 bases from V and 5 bases from J, with 13 bases between. CDR3 length: 13 amino acids. Germline V gives CDR1 MNHEY, CDR2 SVGAGI. CDR3 in amino acids: CASSPQPGDEQYF. DNA for the CDR3: TGTGCCAGCAGTCCCCAGCCGGGGGACGAGCAGTACTTC.

The V and J genes are TRBV29-1 and TRBJ1-1; possible D gene TRBD1, 5 bases. V was trimmed by 4 bases and J by 1 base, leaving 25 bases between them. In germline, CDR1 is SQVTM, CDR2 ANQGSEA. This CDR3 contains 18 residues. The CDR3 nucleotides read TGCAGCGTTGTTCCGACAGTCGGGCGTCACCGACGGAACACTGAAGCTTTCTTT. Protein: CSVVPTVGRHRRNTEAFF.

This clone was counted between two and nine times. V is TRBV11-2 and J is TRBJ1-2; no definite D call. The CDR3 extends over 14 amino acids. Germline assignment: CDR1 SGHAT and CDR2 FQNNGV. V was clipped by 4 bases and J by 6 bases, with 15 bases between them. CDR3 bases: TGTGCCAGCAGCTCGGTGCGGGGTAGGGATGGCTACACCTTC. Its protein is CASSSVRGRDGYTF.

V gene TRBV15 combines with J gene TRBJ1-4, with TRBD1 as a possible D gene (5 bases). V lost 0 bases and J lost 5, with 7 bases in between. The CDR3 has 14 amino acids. Germline V gives CDR1 LNHNV, CDR2 YYDKDF (reference sequence). Here the CDR3 DNA reads TGTGCCACCAGCAGAGACCAGGGCAATGAAAAACTGTTTTTT. Residues: CATSRDQGNEKLFF. The whole variable domain, remainder taken from reference TRBV15 and TRBJ1-4, is DAMVIQNPRYQVTQFGKPVTLSCSQTLNHNVMYWYQQKSSQAPKLLFHYYDKDFNNEADTPDNFQSRRPNTSFCFLDIRSPGLGDTAMYLCATSRDQGNEKLFFGSGTQLSVL.

J is TRBJ1-2 and V is TRBV11-2; 9 bases are a match to TRBD1. The CDR3 is 15 residues long. CDR1 is SGHAT and CDR2 is FQNNGV in the germline V gene. Trimming removed 6 bases from V and 1 base from J; junction bases left unmatched: 6. The CDR3 DNA reads TGTGCCAGCAGGAAAAACAGGGGGCTTAACTATGGCTACACCTTC. Translating gives CASRKNRGLNYGYTF.

The chain carries TRBV7-2 and TRBJ1-1; D ambiguous. The ends were cut back, 6 bases at V and 3 bases at J, with 8 bases in the middle. The CDR3 has 12 residues. Germline lookup yields CDR1 SGHTA and CDR2 FQGNSA. The CDR3 DNA sequence: TGTGCCAGCAGGGGCTGGTACACTGAAGCTTTCTTT. This encodes CASRGWYTEAFF.

V gene TRBV6-2 or TRBV6-3 combines with J gene TRBJ2-1; D gene unclear. The V end was cut by 2 bases, the J end by 10 bases, with 15 bases between. Germline V lookup: CDR1 MNHEY, CDR2 SVGEGT. This CDR3 is 14 amino acids long. CDR3 coding DNA: TGTGCCAGCAGTTACGAAGAGCCCGCCATAGAGCAGTTCTTC. This encodes CASSYEEPAIEQFF.

The chain combines TRBV7-2 with TRBJ1-3; D is undetermined. The ends were cut back, 3 bases at V and 0 bases at J, with 9 bases in the middle. Germline lookup yields CDR1 SGHTA and CDR2 FQGNSA. This CDR3 has 15 residues. This CDR3 reads CASSFTSYSGNTIYF. In DNA, the CDR3 is TGTGCCAGCAGCTTTACTAGTTACTCTGGAAACACCATATATTTT.

J is TRBJ2-7 and V is TRBV11-3; maybe TRBD1 (5 bases). The CDR3 length is 15 residues. Germline loops: CDR1 SGHNT, CDR2 YENEEA. V lost 6 bases to trimming and J lost 2 bases, with 17 bases between them. Here the CDR3 reads CASSSSHRNPYEQYF. The CDR3 DNA is TGTGCCAGCAGTAGCAGCCACAGGAACCCCTACGAGCAGTACTTC.

This chain joins TRBV3-1 (or the pseudogene TRBV3-2) and TRBJ2-3, with D unclear. With 4 bases removed from V and 2 bases from J, the gap between germline ends came to 16 bases. Germline CDR1 reads LGHDT; CDR2 reads YNNKEL (reference sequence). The CDR3 is made up of 16 amino acids. Here the CDR3 reads CASSRDVRVSTDTQYF. CDR3 DNA sequence: TGTGCCAGCAGCCGTGACGTTCGGGTATCCACAGATACGCAGTATTTT.

This sequence joins TRBV5-4 and TRBJ1-3, with 7 bases aligning to TRBD1. V shed 3 bases, J shed 8 bases, and the junction held 2 bases outside the gene matches. The CDR3 has 12 residues. Germline V gene lookup returns CDR1 SGHNT and CDR2 YYREEE (reference sequence). The CDR3 DNA is TGTGCCAGCAGCTCCACAGGGGACACCATATATTTT. Translation: CASSSTGDTIYF.

This clone was picked up a small number of times. This chain joins TRBV4-2 and TRBJ1-4; unclear D gene. This CDR3 is 15 amino acids long. The V end was cut by 1 base, the J end by 3 bases, with 9 bases between. The germline CDR1 and CDR2 sequences are LGHNA and YNFKEQ. CDR3 residues: CASSQAQEPNEKLFF. CDR3 sequence (DNA): TGTGCCAGCAGCCAAGCGCAGGAACCTAATGAAAAACTGTTTTTT.

The chain recombines TRBV28 with TRBJ1-1; D might be TRBD1 (6 bases). Trimming shortened V by 6 bases and J by 4 bases, and 15 bases separated the two germline ends. This CDR3 region has 14 residues. Germline V CDR1 and CDR2: MDHEN, SYDVKM. The CDR3 protein is CASRTGNRFTEAFF. CDR3 DNA sequence: TGTGCCAGCAGGACAGGAAATCGGTTCACTGAAGCTTTCTTT.

This clone was counted a few times. The chain links TRBV7-2 to TRBJ1-5; D is uncertain. This CDR3 spans 17 amino acids. The germline V gene encodes CDR1 SGHTA and CDR2 FQGNSA. Trimming cost V 1 base and J 1 base, with 14 bases left between them. The CDR3 region is CASSLEGAGGSNQPQHF. Here the CDR3 DNA reads TGTGCCAGCAGCTTAGAAGGAGCAGGAGGAAGCAATCAGCCCCAGCATTTT.

This chain uses TRBV19 with TRBJ1-6; D gene uncertain. Trimming shortened V by 5 bases and J by 7 bases, and 9 bases separated the two germline ends. The CDR3 consists of 13 residues. CDR1 and CDR2 (germline): LNHDA, SQIVND (reference sequence). CDR3 coding DNA: TGTGCCAGTAGTCCGCAGGCGAATTCACCCCTCCACTTT. Its translation: CASSPQANSPLHF.

The chain recombines TRBV5-4 with TRBJ1-4; the D is unclear. The V end was cut by 1 base, the J end by 4 bases, with 8 bases between. The CDR3 loop spans 14 amino acids. CDR1 SGHNT and CDR2 YYREEE come from the germline V gene (reference sequence). The CDR3 nucleotides are TGTGCCAGCAGCTTGTACGGGGTTAATGAAAAACTGTTTTTT. The encoded protein is CASSLYGVNEKLFF.

This chain uses TRBV7-2 with TRBJ2-1, with TRBD2 matching over 7 bases. The CDR3 is 15 residues long. Germline V gene data show CDR1 as SGHTA and CDR2 as FQGNSA. V lost 7 bases to trimming and J lost 2 bases; unmatched junction nucleotides: 8. The CDR3 DNA reads TGTGCCAGCACCGTTACTAGCGCAACCTACAATGAGCAGTTCTTC. It codes for CASTVTSATYNEQFF.

CDR3 sequence reads: CASSLVGETQYF. The CDR3 DNA follows: TGTGCCAGCAGCTTGGTCGGGGAGACCCAGTACTTC. The chain combines TRBV5-6 with TRBJ2-5; D uncertain. The V gene lost 0 bases and the J gene lost 5 bases, with 5 bases spanning the gap. The CDR3 consists of 12 residues. CDR1 SGHDT and CDR2 YYEEEE come from the germline V gene. Combining the CDR3 with reference TRBV5-6 and TRBJ2-5 gives the whole variable domain DAGVTQSPTHLIKTRGQQVTLRCSPKSGHDTVSWYQQALGQGPQFIFQYYEEEERQRGNFPDRFSGHQFPNYSSELNVNALLLGDSALYLCASSLVGETQYFGPGTRLLVL.

As DNA, the CDR3 is TGCGCCAGCAGCCAAGATACAGGGGAGGACGAGCAGTACTTC. Its protein product is CASSQDTGEDEQYF. The chain has TRBV4-1 and TRBJ2-7; possible D gene TRBD1, 7 bases. This CDR3 region has 14 residues. V was pared by 0 bases and J by 5 bases, with 11 bases between. Germline CDR1 MGHRA, CDR2 YSYEKL.

The V gene is TRBV12-3 or TRBV12-4, the J gene TRBJ1-1, with D possibly matching TRBD1 (5 bases). The CDR3 is made up of 13 amino acids. Trimming cost V 3 bases and J 7 bases, with 12 bases left between them. This CDR3 is CASSLQGRFEAFF. For the CDR3, the DNA is TGTGCCAGCAGTTTGCAGGGTCGGTTTGAAGCTTTCTTT.

There are a few counts of this clone. The chain has TRBV27 and TRBJ2-7; 11 bases are shared with TRBD1. With V trimmed by 0 bases and J by 3 bases, 1 base remained unmatched. CDR3 size: 15 residues. CDR1 is MNHEY, CDR2 SMNVEV, per germline (reference sequence). The CDR3 sequence is CASSLSGQGGYEQYF. In DNA form, the CDR3 reads TGTGCCAGCAGTTTATCGGGACAGGGGGGCTACGAGCAGTACTTC.